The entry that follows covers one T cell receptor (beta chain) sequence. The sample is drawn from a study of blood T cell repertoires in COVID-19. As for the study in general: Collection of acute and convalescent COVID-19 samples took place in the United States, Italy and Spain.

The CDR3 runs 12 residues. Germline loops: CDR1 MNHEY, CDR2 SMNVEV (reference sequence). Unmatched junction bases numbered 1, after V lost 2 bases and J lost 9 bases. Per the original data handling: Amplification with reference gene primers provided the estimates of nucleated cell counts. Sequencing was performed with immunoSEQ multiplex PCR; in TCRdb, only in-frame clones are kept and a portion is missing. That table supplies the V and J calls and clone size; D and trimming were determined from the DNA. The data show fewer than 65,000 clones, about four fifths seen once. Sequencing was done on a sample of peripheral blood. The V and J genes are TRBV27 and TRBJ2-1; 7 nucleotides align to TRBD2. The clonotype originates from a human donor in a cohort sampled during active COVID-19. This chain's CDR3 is CASSLPGGEQFF. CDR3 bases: TGTGCCAGCAGTTTACCGGGGGGTGAGCAGTTCTTC.